A selection of T cell receptor beta chains follows, all from one sample in a study of technical replicates of blood from several donors. The protocol was immunoSEQ multiplex PCR, while the TCRdb copy is restricted to in-frame clones and leaves out a portion. The sample shows around 53,000 clones, 80% to 95% of them seen only once. The sequencing input was PBMCs. These receptors were collected from a human donor in good health. Some clones in this sample may be carry-over from other donors' samples. CDR3s include the opening cysteine and the closing phenylalanine or tryptophan. Each record gives: J gene, D gene, V gene, clone size, CDR3 protein, CDR3 DNA. The D gene is left open where the match is weak. Size is stated for part of the rows, as once, few or many counts, or as a class when the clone is expanded.

J gene: TRBJ2-6
D gene: NA
V gene: TRBV2
clone size: NA
CDR3 protein: CASSEGRAQWANVLTF
CDR3 DNA: TGTGCCAGCAGTGAAGGCAGGGCCCAGTGGGCCAACGTCCTGACTTTC

J gene: TRBJ2-1
D gene: TRBD2
V gene: TRBV5-6
clone size: NA
CDR3 protein: CASSRSTGLALNEQFF
CDR3 DNA: TGTGCCAGCAGCAGATCTACGGGACTAGCGTTGAATGAGCAGTTCTTC

J gene: TRBJ1-5
D gene: TRBD1
V gene: TRBV6-9
clone size: NA
CDR3 protein: CASSYYGQGSQPQHF
CDR3 DNA: TGTGCCAGCAGTTACTACGGACAGGGTAGTCAGCCCCAGCATTTT

J gene: TRBJ2-7
D gene: TRBD1
V gene: TRBV5-1
clone size: NA
CDR3 protein: CASSLGTGKEQYF
CDR3 DNA: TGCGCCAGCAGCCTAGGGACAGGGAAAGAGCAGTACTTC

J gene: TRBJ1-2
D gene: TRBD1
V gene: TRBV7-2
clone size: NA
CDR3 protein: CASRGLGQNYGYTF
CDR3 DNA: TGTGCCAGCAGGGGATTGGGACAGAACTATGGCTACACCTTC

J gene: TRBJ2-5
D gene: NA
V gene: TRBV5-1
clone size: NA
CDR3 protein: CASSIGLIQETQYF
CDR3 DNA: TGCGCCAGCAGCATTGGCCTTATCCAAGAGACCCAGTACTTC

J gene: TRBJ2-3
D gene: TRBD2
V gene: TRBV7-2
clone size: NA
CDR3 protein: CASSLALRGGRSDTQYF
CDR3 DNA: TGTGCCAGCAGCTTAGCTTTGCGGGGGGGCCGGTCAGATACGCAGTATTTT

J gene: TRBJ1-4
D gene: TRBD1
V gene: TRBV11-2
clone size: few
CDR3 protein: CASSFRGLQSEKLFF
CDR3 DNA: TGTGCCAGCAGCTTCAGGGGGCTGCAGAGTGAAAAACTGTTTTTT

J gene: TRBJ2-7
D gene: NA
V gene: TRBV18
clone size: once
CDR3 protein: CASSPEGGEQYF
CDR3 DNA: TGTGCCAGCTCTCCTGAGGGCGGGGAGCAGTACTTC

J gene: TRBJ1-1
D gene: NA
V gene: TRBV30
clone size: few
CDR3 protein: CAWSDGSYTEAFF
CDR3 DNA: TGTGCCTGGAGCGACGGGTCGTACACTGAAGCTTTCTTT

J gene: TRBJ1-1
D gene: NA
V gene: TRBV9
clone size: NA
CDR3 protein: CASSVQTANTEAFF
CDR3 DNA: TGTGCCAGCAGCGTACAAACAGCGAACACTGAAGCTTTCTTT

J gene: TRBJ1-1
D gene: TRBD1
V gene: TRBV2
clone size: few
CDR3 protein: CASRTGTGMNTEAFF
CDR3 DNA: TGTGCCAGCAGAACCGGGACAGGGATGAACACTGAAGCTTTCTTT

J gene: TRBJ2-7
D gene: NA
V gene: TRBV7-8
clone size: NA
CDR3 protein: CASSLSTGRRNEQYF
CDR3 DNA: TGTGCCAGCAGCTTAAGTACAGGGAGAAGGAACGAGCAGTACTTC

J gene: TRBJ2-7
D gene: TRBD1
V gene: TRBV9
clone size: NA
CDR3 protein: CASSVAGTGSSEQYF
CDR3 DNA: TGTGCCAGCAGCGTAGCCGGGACAGGGTCGAGCGAGCAGTACTTC

J gene: TRBJ1-1
D gene: NA
V gene: TRBV7-2
clone size: NA
CDR3 protein: CASSFQGGNTEAFF
CDR3 DNA: TGTGCCAGCAGCTTTCAGGGCGGGAACACTGAAGCTTTCTTT

J gene: TRBJ2-3
D gene: TRBD2
V gene: TRBV6-5
clone size: once
CDR3 protein: CASSYVRGGYTQYF
CDR3 DNA: TGTGCCAGCAGTTACGTGCGGGGGGGGTATACGCAGTATTTT

J gene: TRBJ2-5
D gene: NA
V gene: TRBV6-1
clone size: NA
CDR3 protein: CASSEGAETQYF
CDR3 DNA: TGTGCCAGCAGTGAGGGGGCAGAGACCCAGTACTTC

J gene: TRBJ2-2
D gene: NA
V gene: TRBV5-1
clone size: NA
CDR3 protein: CASRYTLGHQNTGELFF
CDR3 DNA: TGCGCCAGCCGATACACACTGGGACATCAGAACACCGGGGAGCTGTTTTTT

J gene: TRBJ2-7
D gene: TRBD2
V gene: TRBV6-5
clone size: once
CDR3 protein: CASSYSAGANYEQYF
CDR3 DNA: TGTGCCAGCAGTTACTCGGCGGGAGCAAACTACGAGCAGTACTTC

J gene: TRBJ2-7
D gene: NA
V gene: TRBV7-2
clone size: NA
CDR3 protein: CASSLEADLYEQYF
CDR3 DNA: TGTGCCAGCAGCTTAGAAGCGGACCTCTACGAGCAGTACTTC

J gene: TRBJ2-7
D gene: TRBD2
V gene: TRBV5-4
clone size: NA
CDR3 protein: CASSTGLSNSEQYF
CDR3 DNA: TGTGCCAGCAGCACGGGACTATCCAATTCCGAGCAGTACTTC

J gene: TRBJ1-1
D gene: NA
V gene: TRBV11-2
clone size: NA
CDR3 protein: CASSLVRGNTEAFF
CDR3 DNA: TGTGCCAGCAGCTTAGTAAGGGGGAACACTGAAGCTTTCTTT

J gene: TRBJ2-5
D gene: NA
V gene: TRBV6-6
clone size: NA
CDR3 protein: CASGSSYETQYF
CDR3 DNA: TGTGCCAGCGGGAGCTCCTATGAGACCCAGTACTTC

J gene: TRBJ2-7
D gene: NA
V gene: TRBV19
clone size: once
CDR3 protein: CASSISEGHPIYEQYF
CDR3 DNA: TGTGCCAGTAGTATTTCCGAGGGACATCCTATCTACGAGCAGTACTTC

J gene: TRBJ2-5
D gene: TRBD1
V gene: TRBV27
clone size: NA
CDR3 protein: CASRVRGQATQYF
CDR3 DNA: TGTGCCAGCAGAGTCAGGGGGCAGGCGACCCAGTACTTC

J gene: TRBJ2-7
D gene: NA
V gene: TRBV5-8
clone size: NA
CDR3 protein: CASSLAGTHGYF
CDR3 DNA: TGTGCCAGCAGCTTGGCAGGGACACACGGGTACTTC

J gene: TRBJ2-2
D gene: NA
V gene: TRBV7-2
clone size: NA
CDR3 protein: CASSLGASNTGELFF
CDR3 DNA: TGTGCCAGCAGCTTAGGGGCATCCAACACCGGGGAGCTGTTTTTT

J gene: TRBJ2-1
D gene: TRBD1
V gene: TRBV4-3
clone size: NA
CDR3 protein: CASSQEPGTAGLSYNEQFF
CDR3 DNA: TGCGCCAGCAGCCAAGAACCCGGGACAGCCGGTTTATCCTACAATGAGCAGTTCTTC

J gene: TRBJ1-2
D gene: TRBD1
V gene: TRBV6-1
clone size: NA
CDR3 protein: CASRDNQGAYTF
CDR3 DNA: TGTGCCAGCAGGGACAACCAGGGGGCCTACACCTTC

J gene: TRBJ2-3
D gene: TRBD2
V gene: TRBV7-9
clone size: NA
CDR3 protein: CASSPVLAGSTDTQYF
CDR3 DNA: TGTGCCAGCAGCCCGGTACTAGCGGGGAGCACAGATACGCAGTATTTT

J gene: TRBJ1-3
D gene: NA
V gene: TRBV6-1
clone size: NA
CDR3 protein: CASSGQGGGNTIYF
CDR3 DNA: TGTGCCAGCAGCGGGCAGGGAGGAGGAAACACCATATATTTT

J gene: TRBJ1-3
D gene: TRBD1
V gene: TRBV30
clone size: NA
CDR3 protein: CAWSGTGSGNTIYF
CDR3 DNA: TGTGCCTGGAGCGGGACAGGCTCTGGAAACACCATATATTTT

J gene: TRBJ2-1
D gene: TRBD1
V gene: TRBV6-1
clone size: NA
CDR3 protein: CASSQGQGGEQFF
CDR3 DNA: TGTGCCAGCAGTCAGGGACAGGGAGGAGAGCAGTTCTTC

J gene: TRBJ2-7
D gene: NA
V gene: TRBV2
clone size: NA
CDR3 protein: CASSDVTRFIGEQYF
CDR3 DNA: TGTGCCAGCAGTGATGTGACACGATTCATCGGCGAGCAGTACTTC

J gene: TRBJ2-7
D gene: NA
V gene: TRBV6-5
clone size: NA
CDR3 protein: CASSRDSQRGEQYF
CDR3 DNA: TGTGCCAGCAGCCGGGACTCCCAGAGGGGAGAGCAGTACTTC

J gene: TRBJ1-6
D gene: NA
V gene: TRBV6-4
clone size: NA
CDR3 protein: CASSVEGNNSPLHF
CDR3 DNA: TGTGCCAGCAGTGTGGAGGGAAATAATTCACCCCTCCACTTT

J gene: TRBJ2-1
D gene: TRBD2
V gene: TRBV29-1
clone size: NA
CDR3 protein: CSVRTSLEQFF
CDR3 DNA: TGCAGCGTCAGGACTAGCCTTGAGCAGTTCTTC

J gene: TRBJ1-4
D gene: NA
V gene: TRBV7-2
clone size: NA
CDR3 protein: CASRRGGGVEKLFF
CDR3 DNA: TGTGCCAGCCGCCGAGGGGGTGGAGTTGAAAAACTGTTTTTT

J gene: TRBJ2-3
D gene: NA
V gene: TRBV7-3
clone size: NA
CDR3 protein: CASSLRIGGPDTQYF
CDR3 DNA: TGTGCCAGCAGCTTAAGGATCGGGGGGCCAGATACGCAGTATTTT

J gene: TRBJ1-1
D gene: NA
V gene: TRBV6-5
clone size: NA
CDR3 protein: CASSSQGLGTEAFF
CDR3 DNA: TGTGCCAGCAGCTCACAGGGTCTCGGTACTGAAGCTTTCTTT

J gene: TRBJ1-6
D gene: TRBD1
V gene: TRBV5-6
clone size: NA
CDR3 protein: CASSWRGTGGDSPLHF
CDR3 DNA: TGTGCCAGCAGCTGGAGGGGGACAGGGGGCGACTCACCCCTCCACTTT

J gene: TRBJ2-5
D gene: NA
V gene: TRBV21-1
clone size: NA
CDR3 protein: CAVRGTGQETQYF
CDR3 DNA: TGTGCGGTGCGCGGGACAGGCCAAGAGACCCAGTACTTC

J gene: TRBJ2-7
D gene: NA
V gene: TRBV18
clone size: NA
CDR3 protein: CASSPGAEQYF
CDR3 DNA: TGTGCCAGCTCACCTGGGGCCGAGCAGTACTTC

J gene: TRBJ2-1
D gene: TRBD2
V gene: TRBV9
clone size: NA
CDR3 protein: CASSVAETSGYNEQFF
CDR3 DNA: TGTGCCAGCAGCGTAGCCGAGACTAGCGGTTACAATGAGCAGTTCTTC

J gene: TRBJ2-3
D gene: TRBD2
V gene: TRBV19
clone size: NA
CDR3 protein: CASSPERGGVTDTQYF
CDR3 DNA: TGTGCCAGTAGTCCAGAGCGGGGGGGAGTCACAGATACGCAGTATTTT

J gene: TRBJ1-1
D gene: NA
V gene: TRBV23-1
clone size: few
CDR3 protein: CASSQSSVPAMNTEAFF
CDR3 DNA: TGCGCCAGCAGTCAATCGTCGGTCCCTGCCATGAACACTGAAGCTTTCTTT

J gene: TRBJ2-3
D gene: NA
V gene: TRBV5-1
clone size: NA
CDR3 protein: CASFSESTDTQYF
CDR3 DNA: TGCGCCAGCTTCTCTGAGAGCACAGATACGCAGTATTTT

J gene: TRBJ1-6
D gene: NA
V gene: TRBV19
clone size: NA
CDR3 protein: CASSMEGQGSPLHF
CDR3 DNA: TGTGCCAGTAGTATGGAGGGGCAGGGTTCACCCCTCCACTTT

J gene: TRBJ2-3
D gene: NA
V gene: TRBV12-5
clone size: NA
CDR3 protein: CASGLGAGTLSDTQYF
CDR3 DNA: TGTGCTAGTGGCTTGGGGGCCGGAACGCTTTCGGATACGCAGTATTTT

J gene: TRBJ1-1
D gene: TRBD1
V gene: TRBV7-9
clone size: NA
CDR3 protein: CASRPPGTGGQKNTEAFF
CDR3 DNA: TGTGCCAGCAGACCCCCCGGGACAGGGGGCCAGAAGAACACTGAAGCTTTCTTT

J gene: TRBJ2-7
D gene: TRBD1
V gene: TRBV7-8
clone size: NA
CDR3 protein: CASSSPGTGIYEQYF
CDR3 DNA: TGTGCCAGCAGCAGCCCCGGGACAGGGATCTACGAGCAGTACTTC

J gene: TRBJ2-7
D gene: NA
V gene: TRBV18
clone size: NA
CDR3 protein: CASSPSWQGSYEQYF
CDR3 DNA: TGTGCCAGCTCACCCTCGTGGCAGGGATCCTACGAGCAGTACTTC

J gene: TRBJ2-6
D gene: TRBD2
V gene: TRBV4-2
clone size: NA
CDR3 protein: CASSQEPTAGRASGANVLTF
CDR3 DNA: TGTGCCAGCAGCCAAGAACCCACGGCAGGGAGGGCCTCTGGGGCCAACGTCCTGACTTTC

J gene: TRBJ2-5
D gene: TRBD2
V gene: TRBV29-1
clone size: NA
CDR3 protein: CSVSRTSGSSETQYF
CDR3 DNA: TGCAGCGTTTCTCGGACTAGCGGGTCCTCGGAGACCCAGTACTTC

J gene: TRBJ2-6
D gene: NA
V gene: TRBV11-2
clone size: NA
CDR3 protein: CASSPTVSGANVLTF
CDR3 DNA: TGTGCCAGCAGCCCGACAGTTTCTGGGGCCAACGTCCTGACTTTC

J gene: TRBJ1-2
D gene: TRBD1
V gene: TRBV29-1
clone size: NA
CDR3 protein: CSVERQGEGYTF
CDR3 DNA: TGCAGCGTGGAACGACAGGGGGAGGGCTACACCTTC

J gene: TRBJ1-4
D gene: NA
V gene: TRBV30
clone size: few
CDR3 protein: CAWSAPDRTNEKLFF
CDR3 DNA: TGTGCCTGGAGTGCCCCGGACAGAACTAATGAAAAACTGTTTTTT